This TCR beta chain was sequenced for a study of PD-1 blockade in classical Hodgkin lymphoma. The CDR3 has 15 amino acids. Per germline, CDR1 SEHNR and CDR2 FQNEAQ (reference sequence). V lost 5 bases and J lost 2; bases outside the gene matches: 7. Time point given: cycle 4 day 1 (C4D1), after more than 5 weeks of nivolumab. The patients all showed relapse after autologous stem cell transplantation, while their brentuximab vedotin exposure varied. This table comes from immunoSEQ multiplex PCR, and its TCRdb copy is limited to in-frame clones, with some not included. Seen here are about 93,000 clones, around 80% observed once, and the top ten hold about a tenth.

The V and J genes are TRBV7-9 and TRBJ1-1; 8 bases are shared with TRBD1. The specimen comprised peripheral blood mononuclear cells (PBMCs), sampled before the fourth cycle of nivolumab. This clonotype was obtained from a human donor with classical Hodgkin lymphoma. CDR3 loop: CASSNGQGGNTEAFF. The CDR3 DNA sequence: TGTGCCAGCAGCAACGGACAGGGAGGAAACACTGAAGCTTTCTTT.